The 29 T cell receptor beta chains below were found in one sample sequenced in a study of response to subunit inactivated influenza vaccine (dated by TCRdb to the late 2010s). Receptor amplification or capture employed RT-PCR. The reads were generated on an Illumina HiSeq 2500. The public reads were reanalyzed by TCRdb: fastp trimming at Q25, MiXCR alignment, in-frame beta chains only. Each CDR3 protein gets just one entry, which takes the most common genes and DNA from the rows behind it. Here the sample has about 800,000 distinct CDR3 sequences; 21% occur a single time. Clones ranked in the top ten supply 9.5% to 13% of the sample. Sample: PBMCs from blood, taken roughly 5 days after vaccination. These receptors all come from a man between 50 and 59 years old who received an inactivated influenza vaccine. Donor details come from another sample of the same person, matched by shared clones.

The chain recombines TRBV3-1 with TRBJ1-2; D may be TRBD1 (5 bases). V was trimmed by 0 bases and J by 7 bases, leaving 9 bases between them. CDR3 size: 13 residues. Germline loops: CDR1 LGHDT, CDR2 YNNKEL (reference sequence). CDR3: CASSQESGVGYTF. The CDR3 region has the DNA TGTGCCAGCAGCCAAGAGTCGGGGGTTGGCTACACCTTC. Filled out from reference TRBV3-1 and TRBJ1-2, the complete variable domain reads DTAVSQTPKYLVTQMGNDKSIKCEQNLGHDTMYWYKQDSKKFLKIMFSYNNKELIINETVPNRFSPKSPDKAHLNLHINSLELGDSAVYFCASSQESGVGYTFGSGTRLTVV.

The V and J genes are TRBV5-4 and TRBJ1-6, with TRBD1 matching over 7 bases. The CDR3 is 15 amino acids. Per germline, CDR1 SGHNT and CDR2 YYREEE (reference sequence). V lost 3 bases and J lost 8; bases outside the gene matches: 8. This chain's CDR3 is CASSSTGTAYSPLHF. As DNA, the CDR3 is TGTGCCAGCAGCTCGACCGGGACAGCGTATTCACCCCTCCACTTT.

The CDR3 is CASSAGGEQYF. The CDR3 coding sequence is TGTGCCAGCAGTGCTGGGGGCGAGCAGTACTTC. The chain recombines TRBV5-6 with TRBJ2-7; D tentatively reads TRBD1 or TRBD2 (5 bases each). Germline CDR1 is SGHDT and CDR2 is YYEEEE. The germline V and J ends were trimmed by 5 bases and 6 bases, with 9 bases remaining between them. There are 11 residues in the CDR3.

This clonotype came up a few times. The chain combines TRBV12-3 or TRBV12-4 with TRBJ1-1, with TRBD1 as a possible D gene (6 bases). The CDR3 totals 17 residues. The germline V and J ends were trimmed by 0 bases and 10 bases, with 24 bases remaining between them. The CDR3 DNA reads TGTGCCAGCAGTTTAGCGGGCCACCTCAGGGGCCTCCGGGGAGCTTTCTTT. Its protein is CASSLAGHLRGLRGAFF.

This clonotype appeared a few times. This rearrangement joins TRBV6-1 to TRBJ2-3; TRBD2 aligns across 9 bases. The CDR3 is 13 amino acids. V gave up 6 bases and J gave up 10 bases; unmatched junction bases: 8. Germline values: CDR1 MNHNS, CDR2 SASEGT. The DNA of the CDR3 is TGTGCCAGCAGACCGACTAGCGGCGGTGCGCAGTATTTT. This translates into CASRPTSGGAQYF.

The rearrangement links TRBV6-5 to TRBJ1-2, with TRBD1 matching 9 bases. Looked up from germline, CDR1 is MNHEY and CDR2 is SVGAGI. V lost 4 bases and J lost 6; bases outside the gene matches: 9. The CDR3 covers 15 residues. In nucleotides, the CDR3 is TGTGCCAGCAGTTCGCCGGGACAGGGTTGGGATGGCTACACCTTC. It encodes CASSSPGQGWDGYTF.

This chain uses TRBV20-1 with TRBJ2-7; D gene uncertain. Trimming left V 4 bases short and J 2 bases short, with 12 bases between. The CDR3 spans 13 residues. Per the germline V gene, CDR1 is DFQATT and CDR2 is SNEGSKA (reference sequence). The CDR3 region has the DNA TGCAGTGCTAACCGACGCGGTACCTACGAGCAGTACTTC. Its protein is CSANRRGTYEQYF.

In DNA, the CDR3 is TGTGCCAGCAGCCGTACAGGGGGTATTGAGCCCCAGCATTTT. Translation: CASSRTGGIEPQHF. The chain has TRBV12-3 or TRBV12-4 and TRBJ1-5, with 8 nucleotides matching TRBD1. The CDR3 is 14 amino acids. J gave up 8 bases and V 6 bases, and 9 bases lay outside the gene matches.

The V and J genes are TRBV4-2 and TRBJ2-7; D is possibly TRBD1 (6 bases). CDR3 length: 16 amino acids. Germline V gene data show CDR1 as LGHNA and CDR2 as YNFKEQ. Deletions cut 0 bases from V and 2 bases from J, with 14 bases between. The CDR3 DNA follows: TGTGCCAGCAGCCAAGACGGCAGGGGAACACCCTACGAGCAGTACTTC. It codes for CASSQDGRGTPYEQYF.

In this sample, this clonotype turned up a few times. The rearrangement joins TRBV28 to TRBJ2-7; D unresolved. CDR3 length: 14 amino acids. V lost 3 bases and J lost 6, with 15 bases in between. Per the germline V gene, CDR1 is MDHEN and CDR2 is SYDVKM. The CDR3 DNA follows: TGTGCCAGCAGTTTCCCAGCGAGACCTGGCGAGCAGTACTTC. This gives the protein CASSFPARPGEQYF.

This clonotype has just a few counts. The chain carries TRBV28 and TRBJ1-2; maybe TRBD1 (5 bases). CDR3 size: 11 residues. The V gene lost 7 bases and the J gene lost 8 bases, with 11 bases spanning the gap. CDR1 MDHEN and CDR2 SYDVKM come from the germline V gene. In DNA form, the CDR3 reads TGTGCCAGCACAACGGAGGGGGGCTACACCTTC. Its translation is CASTTEGGYTF.

CDR3 in DNA: TGTGCCAGCACGTTAGCGGGGATGTTCAAGACCCAGTACTTC. It specifies CASTLAGMFKTQYF. The genes are TRBV12-3 or TRBV12-4 and TRBJ2-5; 8 bases match TRBD2. The length of the CDR3 is 14 residues. V lost 7 bases and J lost 6; bases outside the gene matches: 10.

In this sample, this clonotype turned up many times. The chain carries TRBV5-1 and TRBJ1-4; D ambiguous. The CDR3 is 13 residues long. The V gene lost 7 bases and the J gene lost 5 bases, with 12 bases spanning the gap. Germline V gene lookup returns CDR1 SGHRS and CDR2 YFSETQ. The CDR3 here is CASRIDPNEKLFF. In DNA, the CDR3 is TGCGCCAGCCGAATAGACCCCAATGAAAAACTGTTTTTT.

This clonotype occurred a few times. The chain joins TRBV12-3 or TRBV12-4 to TRBJ2-2; 7 bases map to TRBD2. The junction had 8 bases not matched to a gene; V was cut back by 3 bases and J by 4 bases. The CDR3 spans 16 residues. As DNA, the CDR3 is TGTGCCAGCAGTTTCCCGCACACTAGCGTCACCGGGGAGCTGTTTTTT. Protein sequence: CASSFPHTSVTGELFF.

About this clonotype: Its ends do not fully match the called genes, so a read error is possible. This chain links TRBV4-1 with TRBJ2-3, with D unresolved. CDR3 size: 13 residues. Per germline, CDR1 MGHRA and CDR2 YSYEKL. Here the CDR3 DNA reads TGCGCCAGCAGCCAAGAGGCTAGAGATGCGCAGTATTTT. This sequence encodes CASSQEARDAQYF.

This chain uses TRBV20-1 with TRBJ1-1; D is perhaps TRBD1 (5 bases). Trimming took 5 bases from V and 1 from J, leaving 11 bases between them. Germline-derived CDR1 and CDR2 are DFQATT and SNEGSKA (reference sequence). The CDR3 is 13 residues long. The CDR3 nucleotides are TGCAGTGCTCGCGGGACGGAGAACACTGAAGCTTTCTTT. Protein sequence: CSARGTENTEAFF.

The chain couples TRBV29-1 to TRBJ2-7, with D uncertain. Germline loops: CDR1 SQVTM, CDR2 ANQGSEA. The CDR3 consists of 13 residues. V lost 7 bases to trimming and J lost 3 bases, with 16 bases between them. CDR3 residues: CSAAVGGDYEQYF. In DNA form, the CDR3 reads TGCAGCGCCGCGGTTGGTGGGGACTACGAGCAGTACTTC.

This clonotype was seen only a few times. The genes are TRBV20-1 and TRBJ2-7; the D is unclear. The CDR3 has 14 amino acids. V was cut by 2 bases and J by 1 base, with 12 bases left in between. Germline V gene data show CDR1 as DFQATT and CDR2 as SNEGSKA (reference sequence). The CDR3 region has the DNA TGCAGTGCTAGATGGCCTAGTCGTTCCTACGAGCAGTACTTC. Protein: CSARWPSRSYEQYF.

Only a few counts were recorded for this clonotype. The chain recombines TRBV25-1 with TRBJ2-7; 8 bases line up with TRBD2. Germline-derived CDR1 and CDR2 are MGHDK and SYGVNS. The V and J ends lost 5 bases and 6 bases, in that order; junction bases with no gene match: 9. CDR3 length equals 14 residues. The CDR3 nucleotides read TGTGCCAGCAGTCAAGCGGGAGAATCTGGCGAGCAGTACTTC. It is translated as CASSQAGESGEQYF.

The genes are TRBV5-1 and TRBJ2-1, with 12 nucleotides matching TRBD2. CDR3 size: 15 residues. V lost 4 bases and J lost 6; bases outside the gene matches: 5. CDR1 is SGHRS, CDR2 YFSETQ, per germline. CDR3 region: CASSRSSGRANEQFF. The CDR3 DNA reads TGCGCCAGCAGCCGGTCTAGCGGGAGGGCCAATGAGCAGTTCTTC.

This chain links TRBV7-2 with TRBJ2-5; D is possibly TRBD1 (5 bases). CDR1 is SGHTA, CDR2 FQGNSA, per germline. V shed 6 bases and J shed 3 bases, with 11 bases lying between them. The CDR3 loop spans 13 amino acids. CDR3: CASRYRTKETQYF. The CDR3 DNA reads TGTGCCAGCAGATATCGGACAAAAGAGACCCAGTACTTC.

The table lists this clonotype with a few counts. The chain combines TRBV24-1 with TRBJ2-7; D is unclear. V was cut by 1 base and J by 1 base, with 7 bases left in between. CDR3 length equals 14 residues. Germline V CDR1 and CDR2: KGHDR, SFDVKD. This CDR3 reads CATSDFRSSYEQYF. The DNA for the CDR3 is TGTGCCACCAGTGATTTCAGATCTTCCTACGAGCAGTACTTC.

This clonotype was counted between two and nine times. This chain uses TRBV12-3 or TRBV12-4 with TRBJ1-5; TRBD1 agrees at 9 bases. This CDR3 region has 13 residues. After removal of 6 bases from V and 5 bases from J, the junction contained 2 bases not matched to a gene. CDR3 sequence: CASRGQGDQPQHF. The CDR3 DNA sequence: TGTGCCAGCAGGGGACAGGGTGATCAGCCCCAGCATTTT.

This clonotype was detected many times. The junction departs from the called germline gene at one end, perhaps through a read error. The chain couples TRBV12-3 or TRBV12-4 to TRBJ1-1, with no clear D. This CDR3 is 13 amino acids long. CDR3 region: CASSLGSNTEAFF. The CDR3, as DNA: TGTGCCAGCAGCTTAGGGTCGAACACTGAAGCTTTCTTT.

This clonotype appeared a few times. The DNA for the CDR3 is TGTGCCAGCAGTTTCACCAGTCCCGGGGAGCTGTTTTTT. As protein: CASSFTSPGELFF. This chain uses TRBV6-6 with TRBJ2-2; D is unresolved. The CDR3 extends over 13 amino acids. The V and J ends lost 4 bases and 6 bases respectively, with 9 bases between them. CDR1 and CDR2 from the germline V gene are MNHNY and SVGAGI (reference sequence).

This clonotype has only a few counts. The gene calls are TRBV15 and TRBJ2-7; 10 bases agree with TRBD1. CDR3 size: 15 residues. The V gene end was trimmed by 1 base and the J gene end by 7 bases; junction bases not matched to a gene: 7. Germline V gene sequence: CDR1 LNHNV, CDR2 YYDKDF (reference sequence). The CDR3 spells CATSRVRRTGGEQYF. Here the CDR3 DNA reads TGTGCCACCAGCAGAGTTCGACGGACAGGGGGAGAGCAGTACTTC.

The CDR3 bases are TGTGCCAGCAGTGACCCTAGCGGGAGCCTCTACGAGCAGTACTTC. Translated: CASSDPSGSLYEQYF. The chain has TRBV25-1 and TRBJ2-7, with 10 nucleotides matching TRBD2. Germline trimming cut 3 bases from V and 3 bases from J; bases unmatched to any gene: 5. Germline loops: CDR1 MGHDK, CDR2 SYGVNS. The CDR3 totals 15 residues.

The gene calls are TRBV20-1 and TRBJ2-7, with 8 bases aligning to TRBD1. Germline loops: CDR1 DFQATT, CDR2 SNEGSKA (reference sequence). This CDR3 is 14 amino acids long. The V gene end was trimmed by 3 bases and the J gene end by 2 bases; junction bases not matched to a gene: 6. CDR3 in amino acids: CSASQGAQAYEQYF. CDR3 DNA: TGCAGTGCTAGCCAGGGGGCGCAGGCCTACGAGCAGTACTTC.

At least ten counts were recorded for this clonotype. The V call is TRBV10-3, the J call TRBJ1-2; D gene uncertain. V was pared by 5 bases and J by 4 bases, with 14 bases between. Germline values: CDR1 ENHRY, CDR2 SYGVKD. The CDR3 totals 14 residues. The CDR3 nucleotides read TGTGCCATCAGTACGTACGTACAGACCTATGGCTACACCTTC. It specifies CAISTYVQTYGYTF.